This TCR beta chain was documented in a study of identical twins. CDR3 size: 18 residues. V gave up 1 base and J gave up 2 bases, with 19 bases separating them. Looked up from germline, CDR1 is MNHEY and CDR2 is SVGEGT. One entry per CDR3 protein results from TCRdb running MiXCR on the 5' RACE reads. The table records hundreds of thousands of distinct CDR3 sequences, about 20% of them present only once. These records were also assigned to another study, of T cells expressing NK-cell markers.

Sequencing input: PBMCs. This clonotype was sampled from a woman aged 18-29 years in good health. The chain combines TRBV6-2 or TRBV6-3 with TRBJ2-3; D might be TRBD2 (6 bases). CDR3 sequence: CASSYFPASALITDTQYF. Here the CDR3 DNA reads TGTGCCAGCAGTTACTTCCCCGCTAGCGCCCTTATCACAGATACGCAGTATTTT.